This T cell receptor (beta chain) was identified during a study of T cells after yellow fever vaccination. The 5'RACE template-switching step produced TCR cDNA and added a universal primer site and UMIs. TCRdb re-derived calls from the 5' RACE reads in MiXCR, one entry per CDR3 protein. The profile shows around 29,000 distinct CDR3 sequences, over 5.5% of them singletons. Trimming removed 1 base from V and 2 bases from J; junction bases left unmatched: 8. Germline V lookup: CDR1 SGHRS, CDR2 YFSETQ. CDR3 length: 18 amino acids. Findings of the study overall: Compared with primary, the secondary response was weaker and peaked at day 5, not 15. Abundant clonotypes from the bulk population could get into FACS-sorted repertoires as contaminants. A minor fraction of clonotypes spanned both CD4 and CD8 compartments.

This clonotype was seen a handful of times. V and J are TRBV5-1 and TRBJ2-3; 12 bases agree with TRBD2. Specimen: PBMCs, either bulk or a sorted T-cell subset (CD4+, CD8+, memory, or dextramer-sorted; not recorded which), collected on the day of the yellow fever booster vaccination. The receptor comes from a man aged 25 to 45 who received the YFV17D yellow fever vaccine. The CDR3 spells CASSLLASGRAFTDTQYF. The CDR3 nucleotides are TGCGCCAGCAGCTTGCTCGCTAGCGGGAGGGCCTTCACAGATACGCAGTATTTT. Supplemented by reference TRBV5-1 and TRBJ2-3, the full variable domain reads KAGVTQTPRYLIKTRGQQVTLSCSPISGHRSVSWYQQTPGQGLQFLFEYFSETQRNKGNFPGRFSGRQFSNSRSEMNVSTLELGDSALYLCASSLLASGRAFTDTQYFGPGTRLTVL.